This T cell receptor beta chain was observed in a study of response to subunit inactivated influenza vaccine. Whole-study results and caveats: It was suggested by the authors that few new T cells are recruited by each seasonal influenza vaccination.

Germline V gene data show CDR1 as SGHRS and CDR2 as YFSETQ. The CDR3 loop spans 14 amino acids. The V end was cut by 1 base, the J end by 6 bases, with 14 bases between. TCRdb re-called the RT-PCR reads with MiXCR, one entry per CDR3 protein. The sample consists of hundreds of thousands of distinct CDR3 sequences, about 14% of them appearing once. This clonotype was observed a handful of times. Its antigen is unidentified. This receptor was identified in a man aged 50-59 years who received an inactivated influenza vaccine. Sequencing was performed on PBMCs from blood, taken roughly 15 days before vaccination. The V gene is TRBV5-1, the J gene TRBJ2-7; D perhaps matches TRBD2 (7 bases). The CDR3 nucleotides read TGCGCCAGCAGCTTGATAGGGGGACTATTCGAGCAGTACTTC. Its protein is CASSLIGGLFEQYF.